This is a list of T cell receptor beta chains from one sample in a study of beta chain features in type 1 diabetes. Sequencing was performed with immunoSEQ multiplex PCR; in TCRdb, only in-frame clones are kept and a portion is missing. The profile shows 100,000 to 150,000 clones, 9% of them singletons. Specimen: central memory CD4+ T cells from blood. All receptors come from a man aged 25-45 years with type 1 diabetes. Both conserved end residues are part of each CDR3. Fields, in order: clone size, J gene, D gene, V gene, CDR3 DNA, CDR3 protein. D genes are given only for firm matches. A row's size may be missing; if present it is once, few, many or a size class.

>few|TRBJ1-5|NA|TRBV19
TGTGCCAGCGTTAAGGGACCGGGGGGCAATCAGCCCCAGCATTTT
CASVKGPGGNQPQHF
>NA|TRBJ2-3|TRBD2|TRBV9
TGTGCCAGCAGCGTAGGCGCGGGGGGCCTTGCAGATACGCAGTATTTT
CASSVGAGGLADTQYF
>NA|TRBJ2-1|NA|TRBV7-2
TGTGCCAGCAGCTTAGGCCAGAACAATGAGCAGTTCTTC
CASSLGQNNEQFF
>NA|TRBJ1-2|NA|TRBV28
TGTGCCAGCAGAATAAGCGGGACATACTATGGCTACACCTTC
CASRISGTYYGYTF
>NA|TRBJ2-3|NA|TRBV7-3
TGTGCCAGCAGCCCCAAGGGGGGGGGCGTGCGGGGCACAGATACGCAGTATTTT
CASSPKGGGVRGTDTQYF
>few|TRBJ1-2|NA|TRBV19
TGTGCCAGTACCGCCCTCGACCGGGGGGCCTATGGCTACACCTTC
CASTALDRGAYGYTF
>few|TRBJ2-7|TRBD1|TRBV6-5
TGTGCCAGCAGTACAGGGGGCTCCTACGAGCAGTACTTC
CASSTGGSYEQYF
>few|TRBJ2-5|NA|TRBV7-9
TGTGCCAGCAGCTTAGGAGGACAAGAGACCCAGTACTTC
CASSLGGQETQYF
>NA|TRBJ2-5|NA|TRBV9
TGTGCCAGCAGCGCCGGCGGGGCCCGGGAGACCCAGTACTTC
CASSAGGARETQYF
>few|TRBJ2-1|TRBD2|TRBV5-1
TGCGCCAGCACCCGGACTAGCGGGGGGGCAGGGGGCAATGAGCAGTTCTTC
CASTRTSGGAGGNEQFF
>NA|TRBJ2-5|TRBD1|TRBV7-2
TGCGCCAGCAGCCAAGGGAGGCGGACAGGGGGCTTGGAGACCCAGTACTTC
CASSQGRRTGGLETQYF
>few|TRBJ2-3|TRBD2|TRBV7-9
TGTGCCAGCACCCTCGGACTAGGGACAGATACGCAGTATTTT
CASTLGLGTDTQYF
>NA|TRBJ1-2|TRBD1|TRBV6-1
TGTGCCAGCAGTGAAAACAGGGGGATCGATAACTATGGCTACACCTTC
CASSENRGIDNYGYTF
>NA|TRBJ2-2|NA|TRBV18
TGTGCCAGCTCACCGAACCCAGCGAACACCGGGGAGCTGTTTTTT
CASSPNPANTGELFF
>many|TRBJ2-7|NA|TRBV10-3
TGTGCCATCACCGGGGCAGGGGGAGGCCACGAGCAGTACTTC
CAITGAGGGHEQYF
>NA|TRBJ1-2|NA|TRBV2
TGTGCCAGTAGAAGGGACACCAACTATGGCTACACCTTC
CASRRDTNYGYTF
>NA|TRBJ1-2|NA|TRBV7-8
TGTGCCAGCAGCCACGACCGCTTCGGGAACACCTTC
CASSHDRFGNTF
>few|TRBJ2-7|NA|TRBV6-5
TGTGCCAGCAGAAGACAGAGCTCCTACGAGCAGTACTTC
CASRRQSSYEQYF
>few|TRBJ2-5|NA|TRBV11-3
TGTGCCAGCAGCTTTCTGTATCAAGAGACCCAGTACTTC
CASSFLYQETQYF
>NA|TRBJ2-1|NA|TRBV6-5
TGTGCCAGCAGTTCTAACTTTAACAGGGAGGGGCAGTTCTTC
CASSSNFNREGQFF
>NA|TRBJ2-1|TRBD1|TRBV5-1
TGCGCCAGCAGCCTCGGACAGGGGGCCCAACCCTACAATGAGCAGTTCTTC
CASSLGQGAQPYNEQFF
>NA|TRBJ2-7|TRBD1|TRBV5-1
TGCGCCAGCAGCGACGACAGGGGGTACGAGCAGTACTTC
CASSDDRGYEQYF
>NA|TRBJ2-5|NA|TRBV5-4
TGTGCCAGCAGCTTGGGGGCAGCTGGAGAGACCCAGTACTTC
CASSLGAAGETQYF
>few|TRBJ1-2|NA|TRBV4-1
TGCGCCAGCAGCCCCGCGCAGAGGGCGGACTATGGCTACACCTTC
CASSPAQRADYGYTF
>NA|TRBJ1-2|NA|TRBV4-2
TGTGCCAGCAGCCAAGATTATGAACTAATCTATGGCTACACCTTC
CASSQDYELIYGYTF
>few|TRBJ2-2|TRBD1|TRBV10-3
TGTGCCATCAGTGAGGCAGGGGGCTCTAGCGGGGAGCTGTTTTTT
CAISEAGGSSGELFF
>NA|TRBJ2-7|NA|TRBV5-6
TGTGCCAGCAGCTTGGGACAGGACGAGCAGTACTTC
CASSLGQDEQYF
>NA|TRBJ2-7|NA|TRBV7-7
TGTGCTAGCAGACCACACAACAGGGTCTACGAGCAGTACTTC
CASRPHNRVYEQYF
>NA|TRBJ2-2|NA|TRBV4-2
TGTGCCAGCAGCCAGGGTAGGGCGGGGATTAACACCGGGGAGCTGTTTTTT
CASSQGRAGINTGELFF
>few|TRBJ2-1|NA|TRBV9
TGTGCCAGCAGCGTGTTGGGGAGGGGGGGGAGCAATGAGCAGTTCTTC
CASSVLGRGGSNEQFF
>few|TRBJ1-6|NA|TRBV28
TGTGCCAGCAGTACCGGGACAAATAATTCACCCCTCCACTTT
CASSTGTNNSPLHF
>NA|TRBJ2-7|TRBD1|TRBV5-1
TGCGCCAGCAGCTCATGGACAGGGTACGACGAGCAGTACTTC
CASSSWTGYDEQYF
>NA|TRBJ2-5|NA|TRBV7-9
TGTGCCAGCAGCTTCCGCGGTGACCAGACCCAGTACTTC
CASSFRGDQTQYF
>few|TRBJ2-4|TRBD2|TRBV7-2
TGTGCCAGCAGCTTGGGTACGGGACTAGCGGGGGGACGGAGCATTCAGTACTTC
CASSLGTGLAGGRSIQYF
>NA|TRBJ2-1|TRBD1|TRBV11-1
TGTGCCAGCAGGAGTACAGGGGGTTCTCACAATGAGCAGTTCTTC
CASRSTGGSHNEQFF
>few|TRBJ2-1|NA|TRBV2
TGTGCCAGCAGTGAAGCAGGGGTTGAGCAGTTCTTC
CASSEAGVEQFF
>NA|TRBJ1-2|NA|TRBV5-4
TGTGCCATCCACGACAGAGCTTGGGGCTACACCTTC
CAIHDRAWGYTF
>NA|TRBJ2-2|NA|TRBV9
TGTGCCAGCAGCCCCAACCGACAGCTGAACACCGGGGAGCTGTTTTTT
CASSPNRQLNTGELFF
>many|TRBJ1-6|TRBD1|TRBV4-2
TGTGCCAGCAGCCAACAGGGGGCCTTTTCACCCCTCCACTTT
CASSQQGAFSPLHF
>few|TRBJ2-3|TRBD2|TRBV6-6
TGTGCCAGCCGTAGCGGGGGGGCGGGAGATACGCAGTATTTT
CASRSGGAGDTQYF
>NA|TRBJ2-3|NA|TRBV7-2
TGTGCCAGCCTCCGCGGGGTGGTGGATACGCAGTATTTT
CASLRGVVDTQYF
>NA|TRBJ2-7|TRBD2|TRBV11-2
TGTGCCAGCAGCCTGGGACTAGCGGGGGGTACCTACTCCTACGAGCAGTACTTC
CASSLGLAGGTYSYEQYF
>NA|TRBJ1-2|NA|TRBV6-5
TGTGCCAGCCGTTCATGGTCAGCTAACTATGGCTACACCTTC
CASRSWSANYGYTF
>NA|TRBJ2-5|NA|TRBV7-2
TGTGCCAGCAGCCCAGGGGGGACAGTCCGAAGAGAGACCCAGTACTTC
CASSPGGTVRRETQYF
>few|TRBJ2-2|NA|TRBV2
TGTGCCAGCAGTGAAGCTTCCGGGGGCACCGGGGAGCTGTTTTTT
CASSEASGGTGELFF
>NA|TRBJ2-5|TRBD2|TRBV9
TGTGCCAGCAGCTCGGGGGGTACGGAGACCCAGTACTTC
CASSSGGTETQYF
>NA|TRBJ2-5|TRBD2|TRBV4-1
TGCGCCAGCAGCCGGATGGGAGGGGAGACCCAGTACTTC
CASSRMGGETQYF
>few|TRBJ2-6|NA|TRBV15
TGTGCCACCAGCAGAGTTCAGTCTGGGGCCAACGTCCTGACTTTC
CATSRVQSGANVLTF
>NA|TRBJ1-1|NA|TRBV6-5
TGTGCCAGCAGCCACAGGGCTGAAGCTTTCTTT
CASSHRAEAFF
>NA|TRBJ1-6|NA|TRBV5-4
TGTGCCAGCAGCTTGGGGCTAGGAAATTCACCCCTCCACTTT
CASSLGLGNSPLHF
>few|TRBJ2-5|NA|TRBV28
TGTGCCAGCAGCAGCCTCTTGGACACGTACCAAGAGACCCAGTACTTC
CASSSLLDTYQETQYF